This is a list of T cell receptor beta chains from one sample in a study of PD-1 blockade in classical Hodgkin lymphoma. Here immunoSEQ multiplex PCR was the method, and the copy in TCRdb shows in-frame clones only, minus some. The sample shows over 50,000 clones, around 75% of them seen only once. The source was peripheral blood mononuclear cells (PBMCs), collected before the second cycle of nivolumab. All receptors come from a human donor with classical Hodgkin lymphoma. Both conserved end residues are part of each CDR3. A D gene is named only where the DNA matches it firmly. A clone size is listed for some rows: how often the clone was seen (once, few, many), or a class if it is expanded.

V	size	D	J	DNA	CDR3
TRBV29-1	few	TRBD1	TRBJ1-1	TGCAGCGCGGGACAGGGGAACACTGAAGCTTTCTTT	CSAGQGNTEAFF
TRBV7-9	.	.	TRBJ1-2	TGTGCCAGCAGCTTGGGGGAGGTGTTCGGCTACACCTTC	CASSLGEVFGYTF
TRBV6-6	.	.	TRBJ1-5	TGTGCCAGCAGTTACGGCAATCAGCCCCAGCATTTT	CASSYGNQPQHF
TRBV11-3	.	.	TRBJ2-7	TGTGCCAGCAGCTTAAGAGGGAGCGGCTCCTACGAGCAGTACTTC	CASSLRGSGSYEQYF
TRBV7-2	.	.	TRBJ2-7	TGTGCCAGCAGCTTAACTTACGAGCAGTACTTC	CASSLTYEQYF
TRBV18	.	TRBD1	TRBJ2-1	TGTGCCAGCTCACCACCGGTAGGGACAGGAACCTACAATGAGCAGTTCTTC	CASSPPVGTGTYNEQFF
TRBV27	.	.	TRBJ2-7	TGTGCCAGCAGTCTGAGAACCGATTCCTACGAGCAGTACTTC	CASSLRTDSYEQYF
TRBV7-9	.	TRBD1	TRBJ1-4	TGTGCCAGCAGCTTAGGGACAGGGGGCCTTGCGGGGGATGAAAAACTGTTTTTT	CASSLGTGGLAGDEKLFF
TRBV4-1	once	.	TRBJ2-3	TGCGCCAGCAGCGCGCGCCCCACTCCGACCACAGATACGCAGTATTTT	CASSARPTPTTDTQYF
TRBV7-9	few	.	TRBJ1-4	TGTGCCAGCAGCTTAGTTCAGGAAAAACTGTTTTTT	CASSLVQEKLFF
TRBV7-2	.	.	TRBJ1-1	TGTGCCAGCAGCCCCCGACCGGCAGCAGAGAACACTGAAGCTTTCTTT	CASSPRPAAENTEAFF
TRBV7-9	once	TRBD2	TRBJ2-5	TGTGCCAGCACCACGAACCAACATCGGACTAGCGGGGTGGAGACCCAGTACTTC	CASTTNQHRTSGVETQYF
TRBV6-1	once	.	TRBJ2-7	TGTGCCAGCAGTGAATCCGGGCGCAGACCGTACTTC	CASSESGRRPYF
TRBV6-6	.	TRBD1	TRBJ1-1	TGTGCCAGCACAGGGGGGATGGCTGAAGCTTTCTTT	CASTGGMAEAFF
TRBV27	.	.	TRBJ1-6	TGTGCCAGCAGGCCGAAACCGAGCTCCTATAATTCACCCCTCCACTTT	CASRPKPSSYNSPLHF
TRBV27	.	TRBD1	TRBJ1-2	TGTGCCAGCAGGGCGCTCTCAGGGGACAGGGGCTATGGCTACACCTTC	CASRALSGDRGYGYTF
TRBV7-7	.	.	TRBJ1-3	TGTGCTAGCAGCTTAGCCCCAGGGTCTGGAAACACCATATATTTT	CASSLAPGSGNTIYF
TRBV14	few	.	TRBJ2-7	TGTGCCAGCAGCCACACCTCGTCCTACGAGCAGTACTTC	CASSHTSSYEQYF
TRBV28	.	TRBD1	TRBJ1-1	TGTGCCAGCAGTTCCGCCGGGACAGGGTCTGAAGCTTTCTTT	CASSSAGTGSEAFF
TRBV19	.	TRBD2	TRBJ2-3	TGTGCCAGTAGTATACGCCGGGGGGACGGATTACCCTATACGCAGTATTTT	CASSIRRGDGLPYTQYF
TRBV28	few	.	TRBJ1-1	TGTGCCAGCCAATCCAGACAGAAGGCTACAGCTTTCTTT	CASQSRQKATAFF
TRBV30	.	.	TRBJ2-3	TGTGCCTGGAGGGACGGTTCTACGCAGTATTTT	CAWRDGSTQYF
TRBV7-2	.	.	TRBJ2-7	TGTGCCAGCAGCTTAAGGACCGAGAGCTCCTACGAGCAGTACTTC	CASSLRTESSYEQYF
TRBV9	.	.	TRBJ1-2	TGTGCCAGCATCTCCGGGCTCGGTGGCTACACCTTC	CASISGLGGYTF
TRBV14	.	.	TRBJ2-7	TGTGCCAGCAGCCCCGGGGAGGGGGCGCGAGTATACGAGCAGTACTTC	CASSPGEGARVYEQYF
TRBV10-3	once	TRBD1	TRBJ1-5	TGTGCCATCAGGGGTGATACAGGGGGCTTAAACTCCCTAGAGCCCCAGCATTTT	CAIRGDTGGLNSLEPQHF
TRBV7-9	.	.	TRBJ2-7	TGTGCCAGCAGCTTTCCCGGGTCCTTCTACGAGCAGTACTTC	CASSFPGSFYEQYF
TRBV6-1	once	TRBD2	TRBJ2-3	TGTGCCAGCAGTGAGCGGGGGAGCCCCACAGATACGCAGTATTTT	CASSERGSPTDTQYF
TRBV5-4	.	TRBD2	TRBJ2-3	TGTGCCAGCAGCCCTTTAGCGGGAGGGGCCACAGATACGCAGTATTTT	CASSPLAGGATDTQYF
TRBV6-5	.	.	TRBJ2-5	TGTGCCAGCAGTGTGGAGACCCAGTACTTC	CASSVETQYF
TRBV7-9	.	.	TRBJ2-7	TGTGCCAGCAGCTTAGGTCCCGCGGGCCCTGTCGAGCAGTACTTC	CASSLGPAGPVEQYF
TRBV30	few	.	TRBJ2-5	TGTGCCTGGAGCACATCGGGGACCCAGTACTTC	CAWSTSGTQYF
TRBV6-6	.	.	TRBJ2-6	TGTGCCAGCAGTTACATCAGACGAGCTGGGGCCAACGTCCTGACTTTC	CASSYIRRAGANVLTF
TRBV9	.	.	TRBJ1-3	TGTGCCAGCAGCACCCGGCCCGGGAGCTCTGGAAACACCATATATTTT	CASSTRPGSSGNTIYF
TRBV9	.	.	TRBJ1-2	TGTGCCAGCAGCGACCCGGCTTTTGGGTATGGCTACACCTTC	CASSDPAFGYGYTF
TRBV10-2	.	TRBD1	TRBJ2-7	TGCGCCAGCAGTGACGGACAGGGTGGCACCTACGAGCAGTACTTC	CASSDGQGGTYEQYF
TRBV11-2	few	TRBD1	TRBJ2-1	TGTGCCAGCAGGCCGACAGGGCTGCGTGTTGATGATGAGCAGTTCTTC	CASRPTGLRVDDEQFF
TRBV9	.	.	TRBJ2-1	TGTGCCAGCAGCGTAGGCGGCCGAACCTACAATGAGCAGTTCTTC	CASSVGGRTYNEQFF
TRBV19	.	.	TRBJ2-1	TGTGCCAGTAGTATTTTACAGGGAAGGGACAATGAGCAGTTCTTC	CASSILQGRDNEQFF
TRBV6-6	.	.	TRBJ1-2	TGTGCCAGCAGTGGTCGGACAGAACCATATGGCTACACCTTC	CASSGRTEPYGYTF
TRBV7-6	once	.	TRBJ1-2	TGTGCCAGCAGCTTAGACACAGCAAACTATGGCTACACCTTC	CASSLDTANYGYTF
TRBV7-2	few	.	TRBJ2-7	TGTGCCAGCAGCTTCCTGGGTGGCGAGCAGTACTTC	CASSFLGGEQYF
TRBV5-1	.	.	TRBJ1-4	TGCGCCAGCAGCTTGAAGGGGACTAATGAAAAACTGTTTTTT	CASSLKGTNEKLFF
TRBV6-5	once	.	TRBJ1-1	TGTGCCAGCAGCCGTTCAGGGGCCGGCGGAGGTGCTTTCTTT	CASSRSGAGGGAFF
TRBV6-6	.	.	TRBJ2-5	TGTGCCAGCAGCCTAACAGGGAGAGAGACCCAGTACTTC	CASSLTGRETQYF
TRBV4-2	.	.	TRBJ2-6	TGTGCCAGCAGCCCCACAGGGACTGGGGCCAACGTCCTGACTTTC	CASSPTGTGANVLTF